This section outlines one TCR beta chain sequence together with its context. Its target is unknown. Some clones are missing from TCRdb's copy, which holds only in-frame ones; the method was immunoSEQ multiplex PCR. The data contain about 94,000 clones, 91% of them singletons. Germline V gene data show CDR1 as SEHNR and CDR2 as FQNEAQ (reference sequence). V was shortened by 5 bases and J by 4 bases, with 17 bases between the two germline ends. The CDR3 extends over 16 amino acids. The entry originates in a study of graft-versus-host responses after intestinal transplantation. Turning to the study itself: The study gave all recipients anti-thymocyte globulin induction, then tacrolimus and steroids for 2 to 3 years. Study observations and caveats: The marrow of recipients harbored GvH clones, and ileum or blood showed some of them first. Early declines in HvG clones that occurred post-transplant were associated with peak circulating GvH clone levels.

The sample in question was unstimulated CD8+ T cells sorted from spleen or lymph node cells, obtained before intestinal transplant. The V call is TRBV7-9, the J call TRBJ1-4; tentatively, D is TRBD1 (5 bases). This TCR derives from a human donor who received an intestinal transplant. As DNA, the CDR3 is TGTGCCAGCAGCCGGGGGAAAGGGACCATTAATGAAAAACTGTTTTTT. Amino acids: CASSRGKGTINEKLFF.